These T cell receptor beta chains were read from a single sample in a study of blood T cell repertoires in COVID-19. Sequencing used immunoSEQ multiplex PCR; TCRdb keeps in-frame clones, though not all of them. The data contain around 260,000 clones, roughly 91% of them seen just once; the ten biggest clones take up 0.7% to 0.9%. Sequencing was performed on peripheral blood. The receptors here all came from a man younger than 40 with acute or convalescent COVID-19. Both conserved end residues are part of each CDR3. A D gene is named only where the DNA matches it firmly.

v_call: TRBV28; j_call: TRBJ2-1; d_call: -; cdr3_nt: TGTGCCACCGAGACATCCTACAATGAGCAGTTCTTC; cdr3_aa: CATETSYNEQFF
v_call: TRBV9; j_call: TRBJ2-5; d_call: -; cdr3_nt: TGTGCCAGCAGCACACAGGGTCAAGAGACCCAGTACTTC; cdr3_aa: CASSTQGQETQYF
v_call: TRBV28; j_call: TRBJ2-7; d_call: TRBD2; cdr3_nt: TGTGCCAGCAGTGGGACCGGGAGGAGGTACGAGCAGTACTTC; cdr3_aa: CASSGTGRRYEQYF
v_call: TRBV6-4; j_call: TRBJ1-1; d_call: -; cdr3_nt: TGTGCCAGCAGCCCGGGACAGAACACTGAAGCTTTCTTT; cdr3_aa: CASSPGQNTEAFF
v_call: TRBV2; j_call: TRBJ1-4; d_call: -; cdr3_nt: TGTGCCAGCAGTGATGACACCGACAGGTGGGCACTTGATGAAAAACTGTTTTTT; cdr3_aa: CASSDDTDRWALDEKLFF
v_call: TRBV7-6; j_call: TRBJ1-5; d_call: TRBD1; cdr3_nt: TGTGCCAGCAGCCCGAACAGGGGCGGAACCCGCAATCAGCCCCAGCATTTT; cdr3_aa: CASSPNRGGTRNQPQHF
v_call: TRBV7-9; j_call: TRBJ2-2; d_call: TRBD2; cdr3_nt: TGTGCCAGCAGCTTTGGAACGGGAGGTTACACCGGGGAGCTGTTTTTT; cdr3_aa: CASSFGTGGYTGELFF
v_call: TRBV2; j_call: TRBJ2-5; d_call: -; cdr3_nt: TGTGCCACCGAGAGGGGGGGCCGTACAGAGACCCAGTACTTC; cdr3_aa: CATERGGRTETQYF
v_call: TRBV28; j_call: TRBJ2-4; d_call: TRBD2; cdr3_nt: TGTGCCAGCAGTTCCCCCAGCTGGGGGGGGGTGGTGGCCAAAAACATTCAGTACTTC; cdr3_aa: CASSSPSWGGVVAKNIQYF
v_call: TRBV25-1; j_call: TRBJ1-2; d_call: -; cdr3_nt: TGTGCCAGCAGCCGAGAGAACTATGGCTACACCTTC; cdr3_aa: CASSRENYGYTF
v_call: TRBV6-1; j_call: TRBJ2-2; d_call: -; cdr3_nt: TGTGCCAGCAGTGATGTAGCGGTGTCGTTCGGGGAGCTGTTTTTT; cdr3_aa: CASSDVAVSFGELFF
v_call: TRBV5-1; j_call: TRBJ1-1; d_call: -; cdr3_nt: TGCGCCAGCTTCGGGGAGCCTAACTCTCTGAACACTGAAGCTTTCTTT; cdr3_aa: CASFGEPNSLNTEAFF
v_call: TRBV9; j_call: TRBJ1-6; d_call: TRBD1; cdr3_nt: TGTGCCAGCAGCGTAGAGGGACAGGGCCAGTCACCCCTCCACTTT; cdr3_aa: CASSVEGQGQSPLHF
v_call: TRBV30; j_call: TRBJ2-7; d_call: TRBD1; cdr3_nt: TGTGCCTGGGCTTTGAGGGACAGGGTACACGAGCAGTACTTC; cdr3_aa: CAWALRDRVHEQYF
v_call: TRBV28; j_call: TRBJ1-5; d_call: -; cdr3_nt: TGTGCCAGCACACTAGCTGTGCGGAGTACCAATCAGCCCCAGCATTTT; cdr3_aa: CASTLAVRSTNQPQHF
v_call: TRBV3-1/TRBV3-2; j_call: TRBJ1-6; d_call: -; cdr3_nt: TGTGCCAGCAGCCTTTCCCCAGGGTATTCACCCCTCCACTTT; cdr3_aa: CASSLSPGYSPLHF
v_call: TRBV3-1/TRBV3-2; j_call: TRBJ2-5; d_call: TRBD2; cdr3_nt: TGTGCCAGCAGCCGGCGGACTAGCGGGAAAGAGACCCAGTACTTC; cdr3_aa: CASSRRTSGKETQYF
v_call: TRBV6-2/TRBV6-3; j_call: TRBJ2-2; d_call: TRBD2; cdr3_nt: TGTGCCAGCAGTTCAATGGCGGGAGGGCCCACGGGGGAGCTGTTTTTT; cdr3_aa: CASSSMAGGPTGELFF
v_call: TRBV3-1/TRBV3-2; j_call: TRBJ1-1; d_call: -; cdr3_nt: TGTGCCAGCAAACAGGGTAGCACTGAAGCTTTCTTT; cdr3_aa: CASKQGSTEAFF
v_call: TRBV5-6; j_call: TRBJ2-1; d_call: TRBD2; cdr3_nt: TGTGCCAGCAGCTTAACCCCTAGCGGGAGGAATAGAAACAATGAGCAGTTCTTC; cdr3_aa: CASSLTPSGRNRNNEQFF
v_call: TRBV5-1; j_call: TRBJ1-1; d_call: TRBD1; cdr3_nt: TGCGCCAGCAGCTCCCGACAGGGGGACGTGAACACTGAAGCTTTCTTT; cdr3_aa: CASSSRQGDVNTEAFF
v_call: TRBV2; j_call: TRBJ1-5; d_call: -; cdr3_nt: TGTGCCAGCAGTGTCTGGAGTTCCCAGCCCCAGCATTTT; cdr3_aa: CASSVWSSQPQHF
v_call: TRBV19; j_call: TRBJ1-1; d_call: -; cdr3_nt: TGTGCCAGTAGTACTGCCCCAGGCCGCCGGGCTTTCTTT; cdr3_aa: CASSTAPGRRAFF
v_call: TRBV5-1; j_call: TRBJ1-4; d_call: TRBD1; cdr3_nt: TGCGCCAGCAGCTGGGCTGGACAGGGGACTAATGAAAAACTGTTTTTT; cdr3_aa: CASSWAGQGTNEKLFF
v_call: TRBV19; j_call: TRBJ1-1; d_call: -; cdr3_nt: TGTGCCAGTAGCCTACTGAGTTCGAACACTGAAGCTTTCTTT; cdr3_aa: CASSLLSSNTEAFF